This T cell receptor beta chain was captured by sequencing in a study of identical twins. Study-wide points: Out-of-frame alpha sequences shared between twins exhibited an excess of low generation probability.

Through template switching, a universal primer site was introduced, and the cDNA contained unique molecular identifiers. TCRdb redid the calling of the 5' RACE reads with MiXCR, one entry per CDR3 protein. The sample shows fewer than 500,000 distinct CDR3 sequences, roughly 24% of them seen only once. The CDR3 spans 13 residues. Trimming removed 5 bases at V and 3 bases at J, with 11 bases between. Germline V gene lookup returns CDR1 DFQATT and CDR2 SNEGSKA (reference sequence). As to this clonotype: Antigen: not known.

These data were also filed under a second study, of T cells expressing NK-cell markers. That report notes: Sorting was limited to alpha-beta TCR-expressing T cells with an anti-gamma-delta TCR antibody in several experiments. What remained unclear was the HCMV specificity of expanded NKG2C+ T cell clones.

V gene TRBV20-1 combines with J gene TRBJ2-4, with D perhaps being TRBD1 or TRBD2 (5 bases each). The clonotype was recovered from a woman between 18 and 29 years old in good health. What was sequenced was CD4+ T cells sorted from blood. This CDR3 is CSAGARDKNIQYF. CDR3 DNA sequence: TGCAGTGCTGGGGCGAGGGACAAAAACATTCAGTACTTC.